This TCR beta chain originates from a study of T cell repertoires in cytomegalovirus infection. Study details: From public TCR beta signatures came an indication of both CMV infection and matching HLA type.

This CDR3 contains 13 residues. Germline V gene data show CDR1 as LNHDA and CDR2 as SQIVND (reference sequence). Trimming stripped 4 bases from V and 6 bases from J, with 12 bases between. One entry per CDR3 protein, called by TCRdb with MiXCR from the reads. The sample records about 770,000 distinct CDR3 sequences, 25% to 30% being singletons. This clonotype came up many times. Its antigen is unknown. Study-wide findings and caveats: The ex vivo response was dominated by HLA-C-restricted CMV-specific TCR beta clonotypes.

This rearrangement joins TRBV19 to TRBJ1-1, with D hard to call. The source is a human donor in good health (CMV status not recorded). Some clones in this sample may be carry-over from other donors' samples. The sample in question was cultured CD8+ T cells from PBMCs, obtained from culture after CMV antigen stimulation. The CDR3 reads CASSTYQDSEAFF. The DNA of the CDR3 is TGTGCCAGTAGTACGTACCAGGATTCTGAAGCTTTCTTT.